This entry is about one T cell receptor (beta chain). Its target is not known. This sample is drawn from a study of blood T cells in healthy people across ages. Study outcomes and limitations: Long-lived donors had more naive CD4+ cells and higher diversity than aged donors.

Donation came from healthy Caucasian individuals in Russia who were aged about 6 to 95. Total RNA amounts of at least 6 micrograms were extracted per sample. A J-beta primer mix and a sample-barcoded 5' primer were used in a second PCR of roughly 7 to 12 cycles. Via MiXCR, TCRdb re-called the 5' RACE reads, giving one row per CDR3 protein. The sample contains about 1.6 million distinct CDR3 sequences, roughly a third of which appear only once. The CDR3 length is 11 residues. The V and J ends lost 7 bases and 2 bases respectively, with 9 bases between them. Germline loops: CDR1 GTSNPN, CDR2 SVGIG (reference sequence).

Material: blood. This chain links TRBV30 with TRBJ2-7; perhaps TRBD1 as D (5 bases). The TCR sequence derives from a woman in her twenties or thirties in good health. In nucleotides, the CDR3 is TGTGCCTTGGACACAACCTACGAGCAGTACTTC. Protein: CALDTTYEQYF.